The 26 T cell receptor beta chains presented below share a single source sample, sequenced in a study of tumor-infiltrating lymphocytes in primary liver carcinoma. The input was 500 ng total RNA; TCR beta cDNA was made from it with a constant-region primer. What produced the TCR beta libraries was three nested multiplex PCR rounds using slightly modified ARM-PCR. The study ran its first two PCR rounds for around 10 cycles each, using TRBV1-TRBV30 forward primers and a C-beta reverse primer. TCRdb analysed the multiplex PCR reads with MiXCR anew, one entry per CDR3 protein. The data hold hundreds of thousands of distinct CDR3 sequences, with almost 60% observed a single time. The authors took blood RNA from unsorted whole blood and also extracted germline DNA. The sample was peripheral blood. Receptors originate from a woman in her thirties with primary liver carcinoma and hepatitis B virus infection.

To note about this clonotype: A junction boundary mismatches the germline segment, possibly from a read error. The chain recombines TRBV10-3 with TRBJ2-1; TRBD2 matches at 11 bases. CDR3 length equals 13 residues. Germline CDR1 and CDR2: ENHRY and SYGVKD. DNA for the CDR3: TGTGCCATAGGGACTAGCGGAGACAATGAGCAGCTCTTC. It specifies CAIGTSGDNEQLF.

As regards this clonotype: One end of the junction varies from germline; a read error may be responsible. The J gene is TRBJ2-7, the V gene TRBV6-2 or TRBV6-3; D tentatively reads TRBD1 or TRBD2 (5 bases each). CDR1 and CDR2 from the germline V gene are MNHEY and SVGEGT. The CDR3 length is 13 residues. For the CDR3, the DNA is TGCGCCAGCTCCCTGGGACCTTCCTACGGGCAGTACTTC. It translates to CASSLGPSYGQYF.

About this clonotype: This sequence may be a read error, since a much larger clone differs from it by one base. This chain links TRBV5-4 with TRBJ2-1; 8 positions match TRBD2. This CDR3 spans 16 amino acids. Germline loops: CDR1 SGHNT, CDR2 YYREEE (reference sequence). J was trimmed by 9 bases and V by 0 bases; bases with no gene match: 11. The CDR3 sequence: CASSLAGGPAGVEQFF. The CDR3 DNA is TGTGCCAGCAGCTTGGCCGGGGGACCAGCGGGAGTTGAGCAGTTCTTC.

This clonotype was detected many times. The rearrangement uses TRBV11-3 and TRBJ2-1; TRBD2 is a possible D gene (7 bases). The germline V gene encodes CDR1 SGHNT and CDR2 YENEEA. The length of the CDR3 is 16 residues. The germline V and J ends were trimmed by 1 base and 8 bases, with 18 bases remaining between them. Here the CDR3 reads CASSLGHGGLWDEQFF. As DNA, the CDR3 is TGTGCCAGCAGCTTAGGCCACGGGGGGCTATGGGATGAGCAGTTCTTC.

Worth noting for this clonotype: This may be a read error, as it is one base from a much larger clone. CDR3 loop: CASSSTSGYQYF. For the CDR3, the DNA is TGTGCCAGCAGTTCAACCTCAGGGTACCAGTACTTC. The chain has TRBV6-5 and TRBJ2-5; tentatively, D is TRBD1 (5 bases). Germline loops: CDR1 MNHEY, CDR2 SVGAGI. Trimming shortened V by 4 bases and J by 10 bases, and 13 bases separated the two germline ends. CDR3 length: 12 amino acids.

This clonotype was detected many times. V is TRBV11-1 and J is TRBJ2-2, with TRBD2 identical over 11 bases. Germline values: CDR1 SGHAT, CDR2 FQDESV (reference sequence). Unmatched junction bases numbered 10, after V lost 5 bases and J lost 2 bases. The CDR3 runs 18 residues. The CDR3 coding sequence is TGTGCCAGCAGCAATCCACTAGCGGGGGAATACAACACCGGGGAGCTGTTTTTT. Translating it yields CASSNPLAGEYNTGELFF.

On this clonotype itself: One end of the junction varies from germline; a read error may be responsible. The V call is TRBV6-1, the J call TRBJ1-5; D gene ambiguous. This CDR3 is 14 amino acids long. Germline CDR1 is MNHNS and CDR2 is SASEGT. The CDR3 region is CASKVINSNQSQHF. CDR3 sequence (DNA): TGTGCCAGTAAGGTGATAAATAGCAATCAGTCCCAGCATTTT.

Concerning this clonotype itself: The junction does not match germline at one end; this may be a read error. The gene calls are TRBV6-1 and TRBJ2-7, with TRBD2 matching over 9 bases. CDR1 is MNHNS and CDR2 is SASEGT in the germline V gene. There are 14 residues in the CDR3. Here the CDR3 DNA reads TGTGCCAGCAGTGAGACTAGCGGTCTCTACGAGCTGTACTTC. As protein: CASSETSGLYELYF.

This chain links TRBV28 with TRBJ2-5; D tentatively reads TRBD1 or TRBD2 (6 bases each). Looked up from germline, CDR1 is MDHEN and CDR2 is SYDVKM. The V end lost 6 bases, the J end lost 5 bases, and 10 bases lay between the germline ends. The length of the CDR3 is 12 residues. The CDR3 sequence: CASRGGSETQYF. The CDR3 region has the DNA TGTGCCAGCAGAGGGGGGTCGGAGACCCAGTACTTC.

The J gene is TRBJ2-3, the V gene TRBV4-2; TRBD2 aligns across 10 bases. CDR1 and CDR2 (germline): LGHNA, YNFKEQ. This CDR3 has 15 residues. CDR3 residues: CDSSQDGTSADTQYF. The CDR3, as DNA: TGTGACAGTAGCCAAGATGGGACTAGCGCAGATACGCAGTATTTT.

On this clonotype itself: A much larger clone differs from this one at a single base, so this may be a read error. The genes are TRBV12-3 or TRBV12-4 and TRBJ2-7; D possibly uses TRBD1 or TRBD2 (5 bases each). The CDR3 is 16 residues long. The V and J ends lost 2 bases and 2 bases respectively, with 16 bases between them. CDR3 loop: CASSLKGRDGPYEQYF. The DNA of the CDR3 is TGTGCCAGCAGTTTAAAGGGCAGGGACGGCCCCTACGAGCAGTACTTC.

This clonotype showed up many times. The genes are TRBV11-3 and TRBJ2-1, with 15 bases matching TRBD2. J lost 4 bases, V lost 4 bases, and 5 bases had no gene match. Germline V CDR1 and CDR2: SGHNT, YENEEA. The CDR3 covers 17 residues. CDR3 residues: CASSSSGTSGRYNEQFF. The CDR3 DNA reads TGTGCCAGCAGCTCCTCCGGGACTAGCGGGAGGTACAATGAGCAGTTCTTC.

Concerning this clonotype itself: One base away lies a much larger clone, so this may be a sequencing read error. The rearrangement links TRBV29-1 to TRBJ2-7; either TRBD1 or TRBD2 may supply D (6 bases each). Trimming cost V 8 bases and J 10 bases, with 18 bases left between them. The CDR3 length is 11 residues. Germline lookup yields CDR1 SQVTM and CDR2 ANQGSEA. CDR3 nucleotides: TGCAGCCTTTTAAACGGGGGCGATCAGTACTTC. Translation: CSLLNGGDQYF.

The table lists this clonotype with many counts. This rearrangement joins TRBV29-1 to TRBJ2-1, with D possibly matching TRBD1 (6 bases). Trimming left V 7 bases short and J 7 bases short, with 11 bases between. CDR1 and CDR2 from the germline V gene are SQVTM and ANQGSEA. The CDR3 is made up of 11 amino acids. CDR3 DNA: TGCAGCGCCGACAGGCAGAATGAGCAGTTCTTC. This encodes CSADRQNEQFF.

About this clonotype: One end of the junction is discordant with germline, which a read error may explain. CDR3 in amino acids: CVSSPRLRGKEQYF. In nucleotides, the CDR3 is TGTGTCAGCAGTCCACGACTGCGGGGGAAGGAGCAGTACTTC. The chain recombines TRBV11-1 with TRBJ2-7; 7 nucleotides agree with TRBD2. The germline CDR1 and CDR2 sequences are SGHAT and FQDESV (reference sequence). This CDR3 has 14 residues.

This CDR3 reads CASSLLAGGPEELFF. CDR3 DNA sequence: TGTGCCAGTAGCCTACTAGCGGGAGGGCCCGAGGAGCTGTTTTTT. The chain links TRBV11-1 to TRBJ2-2, with 13 bases lining up with TRBD2. CDR1 and CDR2 from the germline V gene are SGHAT and FQDESV (reference sequence). This CDR3 has 15 amino acids. J lost 10 bases, V lost 9 bases, and 11 bases had no gene match.

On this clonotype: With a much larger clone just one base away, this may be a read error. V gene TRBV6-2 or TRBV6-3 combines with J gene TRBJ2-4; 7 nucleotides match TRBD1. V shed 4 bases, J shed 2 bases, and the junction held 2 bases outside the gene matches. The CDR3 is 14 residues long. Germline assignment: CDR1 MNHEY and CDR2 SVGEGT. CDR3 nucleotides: TGTGCCAGCAGTTTGGGACAGACCAAAAACATTCAGTACTTC. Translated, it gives CASSLGQTKNIQYF.

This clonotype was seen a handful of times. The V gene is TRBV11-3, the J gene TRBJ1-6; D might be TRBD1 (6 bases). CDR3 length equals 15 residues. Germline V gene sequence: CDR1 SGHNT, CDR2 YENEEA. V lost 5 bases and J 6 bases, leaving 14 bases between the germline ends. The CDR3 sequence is CASSQQTGRNSPLHF. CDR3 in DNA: TGTGCCAGCAGCCAACAGACAGGCCGTAATTCACCCCTCCACTTT.

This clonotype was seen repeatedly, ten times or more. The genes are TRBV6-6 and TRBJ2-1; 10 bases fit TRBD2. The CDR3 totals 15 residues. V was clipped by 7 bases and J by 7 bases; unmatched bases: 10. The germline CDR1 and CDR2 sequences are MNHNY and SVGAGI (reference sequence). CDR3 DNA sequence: TGTGCCAGCAAGGAGCGGGAGGGCCTAGGGAATGAGCAGTTCTTC. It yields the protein CASKEREGLGNEQFF.

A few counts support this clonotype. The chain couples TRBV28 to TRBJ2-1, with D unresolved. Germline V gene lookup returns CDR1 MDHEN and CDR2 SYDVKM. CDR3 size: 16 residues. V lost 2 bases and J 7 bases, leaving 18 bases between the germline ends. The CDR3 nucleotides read TGTGCCAGCAGTTTAGACCACGGGCTAGTTAGGAATGAGCAGTTCTTC. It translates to CASSLDHGLVRNEQFF. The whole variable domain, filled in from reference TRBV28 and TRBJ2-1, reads DVKVTQSSRYLVKRTGEKVFLECVQDMDHENMFWYRQDPGLGLRLIYFSYDVKMKEKGDIPEGYSVSREKKERFSLILESASTNQTSMYLCASSLDHGLVRNEQFFGPGTRLTVL.

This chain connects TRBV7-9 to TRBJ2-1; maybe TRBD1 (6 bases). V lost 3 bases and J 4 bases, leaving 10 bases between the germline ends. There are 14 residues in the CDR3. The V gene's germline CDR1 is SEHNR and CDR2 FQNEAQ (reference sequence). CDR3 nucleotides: TGTGCCAGCAGCTTCTGGACAGAATACAATGAGCAGTTCTTC. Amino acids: CASSFWTEYNEQFF. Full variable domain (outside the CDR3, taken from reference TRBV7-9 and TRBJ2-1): DTGVSQNPRHKITKRGQNVTFRCDPISEHNRLYWYRQTLGQGPEFLTYFQNEAQLEKSRLLSDRFSAERPKGSFSTLEIQRTEQGDSAMYLCASSFWTEYNEQFFGPGTRLTVL.

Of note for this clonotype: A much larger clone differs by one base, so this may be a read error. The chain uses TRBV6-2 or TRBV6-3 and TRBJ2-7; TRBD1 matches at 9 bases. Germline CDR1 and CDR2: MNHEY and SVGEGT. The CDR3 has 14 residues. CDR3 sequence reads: CASTYRTGAYEQYF. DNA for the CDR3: TGTGCCAGCACTTACCGGACAGGGGCCTACGAGCAGTACTTC.

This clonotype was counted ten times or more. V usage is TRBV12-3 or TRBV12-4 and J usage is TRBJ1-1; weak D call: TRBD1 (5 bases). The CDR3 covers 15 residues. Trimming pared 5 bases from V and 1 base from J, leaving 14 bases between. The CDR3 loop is CASSPAGTANTEAFF. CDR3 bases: TGTGCCAGCAGTCCGGCCGGGACGGCGAACACTGAAGCTTTCTTT.

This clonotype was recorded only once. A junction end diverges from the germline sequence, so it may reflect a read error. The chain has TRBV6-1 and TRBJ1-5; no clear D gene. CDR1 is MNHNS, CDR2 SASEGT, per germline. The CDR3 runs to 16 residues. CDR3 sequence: CASSEWSGASNQPLHF. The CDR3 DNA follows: TGTGCCAGCAGTGAATGGTCAGGAGCTAGCAATCAGCCCCTGCATTTT.

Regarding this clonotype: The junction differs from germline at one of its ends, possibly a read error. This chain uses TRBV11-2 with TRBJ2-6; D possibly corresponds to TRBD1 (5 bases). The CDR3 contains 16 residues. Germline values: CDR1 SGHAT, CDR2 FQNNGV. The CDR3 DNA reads TGTGCCAGCAGCTTATTACATACCACTGGGGCCAACGTCCTGGCTTTC. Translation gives CASSLLHTTGANVLAF.

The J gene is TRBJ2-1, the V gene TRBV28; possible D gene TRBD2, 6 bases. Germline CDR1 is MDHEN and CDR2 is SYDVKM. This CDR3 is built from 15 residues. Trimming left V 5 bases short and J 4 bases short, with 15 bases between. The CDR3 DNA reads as TGTGCCAGCAGTGTCACGGGAGAGAGTTACAATGAGCAGTTCTTC. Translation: CASSVTGESYNEQFF.